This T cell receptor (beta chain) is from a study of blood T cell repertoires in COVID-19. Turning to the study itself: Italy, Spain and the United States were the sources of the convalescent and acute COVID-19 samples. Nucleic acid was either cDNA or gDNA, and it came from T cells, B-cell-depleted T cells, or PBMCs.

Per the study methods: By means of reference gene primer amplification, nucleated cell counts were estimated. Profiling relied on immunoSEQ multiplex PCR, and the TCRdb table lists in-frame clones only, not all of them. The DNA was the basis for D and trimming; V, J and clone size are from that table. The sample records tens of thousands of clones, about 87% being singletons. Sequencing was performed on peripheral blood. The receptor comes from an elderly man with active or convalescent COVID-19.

The chain's CDR3 is CASSPRGGGNQETQYF. The DNA for the CDR3 is TGTGCCAGCAGCCCCCGGGGGGGCGGAAACCAAGAGACCCAGTACTTC. The chain uses TRBV13 and TRBJ2-5; 8 bases map to TRBD2. V was clipped by 5 bases and J by 0 bases; unmatched bases: 8. The CDR3 consists of 16 residues. Germline V gene data show CDR1 as PRHDT and CDR2 as FYEKMQ (reference sequence).